This record concerns one TCR beta chain sequence. It has no known antigen specificity. A read error may produce the germline difference seen at one junction end. The data are from a study of tumor and adjacent non-tumor tissue in lung cancer (dated by TCRdb to 2017 to 2018). In the study overall: The cohort included 12 adenocarcinoma, a couple of squamous cell carcinoma and 1 small cell lung cancer patients. Among the roughly 15 patients, ages ranged from roughly 31 to 76 years, around ten were men and 5 were women, and disease was TNM stage I to III. Sequencing generated a total of 125,075,908 productive TCRbeta reads, averaging around 4.2 million reads per sample. Using bulk TCRbeta repertoires from approximately 15 lung cancer patients, the study set lung tumor tissue side by side with matched distant non-tumor lung tissue. TCRbeta CDR3 sequencing was performed on thirty paired specimens, with one tumor sample and one normal lung sample collected per patient.

RNA was isolated from bulk, unsorted tissue, and RNA quality was assessed with a NanoDrop ND-1000 and an Agilent 2100. The normal lung samples consisted of distant non-tumor tissue collected more than 3 cm from the tumor edge. The donors were newly diagnosed lung cancer patients admitted for thoracic surgery in China from August to November 2014 who had not received prior chemotherapy. Anyone who had undergone radiotherapy or chemotherapy before, or who had another cancer at the same time, was left out of the study. Surgical tissue pieces of roughly 1-2 cm3 were preserved in RNAlater solution and stored at -80 °C until use. The study at large found these results: Significantly higher TCR diversity was found in younger patients, and higher tumor TCR diversity was associated with shorter overall and disease-free survival. Tumor tissue showed significantly greater TCR diversity (inverse Simpson) than normal lung tissue (431.37 vs 166.20, P = 0.0075, Mann-Whitney U test). Neither the sequencing platform nor unique molecular identifiers are mentioned in the methods. The top 100 clones accounted for a significantly larger cumulative portion of the repertoire in normal lung than in tumor tissue. Because peripheral blood was not sequenced, blood TCRbeta repertoires in the lung cancer patients of the study were not examined. Only around 15 patients were included in the cohort, and the need for larger samples and more detailed clinical data was noted by the authors.

Reading the germline V gene gives CDR1 SQVTM and CDR2 ANQGSEA. The CDR3 goes from the cysteine to the phenylalanine over 12 residues. Only the CDR3 DNA stays, 36 bases, in frame from base 1. The library was prepared using multiplex PCR. The instrument was an Illumina HiSeq 2500. TCRbeta libraries were constructed through three rounds of nested PCR with primers (Table S4) according to protocols modified from ARM-PCR. PCR products of 200-500 bp were gel-excised and purified with the QIAquick gel extraction kit before sequencing. The study's processing was this. Reads were cleaned using Trimmomatic, were merged into complete CDR3 sequences using FLASH, and were assigned to V(D)J germline segments using MiTCR. Clonal diversity was computed as the inverse Simpson's index with VDJtools. In-frame sequences lacking a premature stop codon were counted as productive reads. Through fastp at Q25 and MiXCR, TCRdb rebuilt clones from the public reads, retaining in-frame beta chains. CDR3 protein sequences are deduplicated, and each keeps its most common genes and DNA. The authors' filters were not applied to this entry. Across this sample there are more than 45,000 distinct CDR3 sequences, with under 75% seen only once. Clones ranked in the top ten supply about 32% of the sample.

The sample comprised distant non-tumor lung tissue. The sequence is built from TRBV29-1 and TRBJ2-7; TRBD2 is perhaps the D gene, given 6 matching bases. This clonotype originated in a woman in her sixties or seventies with non-small cell lung cancer. The CDR3 amino acid sequence is: CSVDNPRDERYF. The base sequence is TGCAGCGTTGATAATCCGCGGGACGAGCGGTACTTC.